This T cell receptor (beta chain) is drawn from a study of blood T cell repertoires in COVID-19. For the study at large: PBMCs, B-cell-depleted T cells, or T cells provided the cDNA or gDNA that made up the material.

The CDR3 loop spans 15 amino acids. J gave up 5 bases and V 2 bases, and 6 bases lay outside the gene matches. CDR1 and CDR2 from the germline V gene are SGHVS and FNYEAQ. Per the original methods: By means of reference gene primer amplification, nucleated cell counts were estimated. Generated by immunoSEQ multiplex PCR, the TCRdb table keeps only in-frame clones and is missing some. V, J and clone size are those of that table, while D and trimming were read from the DNA. The sample records around 200,000 clones, about nine tenths being singletons. V and J are TRBV7-6 and TRBJ2-5; 9 bases are a match to TRBD1. Specimen: peripheral blood. This sequence originates from a man between 65 and 85 years old with active or convalescent COVID-19. The CDR3 DNA sequence: TGTGCCAGCAGCTTAAACAGGGGGCGAGATGAGACCCAGTACTTC. Residues: CASSLNRGRDETQYF.